Listed below are T cell receptor beta chains from one sample, sequenced in a study of post-analysis software for immune sequencing data. In TCRdb, the PCR reads were re-called with MiXCR into one record per CDR3 protein. This sample has around 250,000 distinct CDR3 sequences, with around 34% found just once. Sequenced sample: blood. All receptors come from a girl under 18 with multiple sclerosis. Each CDR3 is given with its conserved first and last residue. A D gene is named only where the DNA matches it firmly. Expanded clones get a size class; other rows say once, few or many, or leave the size out.

d_gene: -
abundance: many
len: 13
v_gene: TRBV7-8
j_gene: TRBJ2-7
CDR3aa: CASSAQQAYEQYF
CDR3nt: TGTGCCAGCAGCGCACAACAGGCCTACGAGCAGTACTTC

d_gene: -
abundance: few
len: 17
v_gene: TRBV7-9
j_gene: TRBJ1-1
CDR3aa: CASSLLPSRGLNTEAFF
CDR3nt: TGTGCCAGCAGCTTACTCCCCTCCAGGGGATTGAACACTGAAGCTTTCTTT

d_gene: -
abundance: few
len: 16
v_gene: TRBV7-6
j_gene: TRBJ1-1
CDR3aa: CASSLAAGRAAGEAFF
CDR3nt: TGTGCCAGCAGCTTAGCGGCTGGAAGGGCCGCCGGGGAAGCTTTCTTT

d_gene: -
abundance: -
len: 13
v_gene: TRBV7-2
j_gene: TRBJ1-2
CDR3aa: CASSLDTNYGYTF
CDR3nt: TGTGCCAGCAGCTTAGACACTAACTATGGCTACACCTTC

d_gene: -
abundance: -
len: 16
v_gene: TRBV19
j_gene: TRBJ1-2
CDR3aa: CASSGARGGRGSGYTF
CDR3nt: TGTGCCAGTAGCGGTGCCCGCGGGGGACGCGGTTCTGGCTACACCTTC

d_gene: -
abundance: many
len: 12
v_gene: TRBV3-1
j_gene: TRBJ2-5
CDR3aa: CASSHFQETQYF
CDR3nt: TGTGCCAGCAGCCACTTCCAAGAGACCCAGTACTTC

d_gene: -
abundance: -
len: 12
v_gene: TRBV10-3
j_gene: TRBJ1-1
CDR3aa: CAIRSGSAEAFF
CDR3nt: TGTGCCATCCGATCTGGGTCCGCTGAAGCTTTCTTT

d_gene: TRBD2
abundance: -
len: 14
v_gene: TRBV7-2
j_gene: TRBJ2-5
CDR3aa: CASSLDRLAETQYF
CDR3nt: TGTGCCAGCAGCTTAGATAGACTAGCAGAGACCCAGTACTTC

d_gene: -
abundance: -
len: 13
v_gene: TRBV29-1
j_gene: TRBJ1-1
CDR3aa: CSVVREGDTEAFF
CDR3nt: TGCAGCGTTGTAAGGGAGGGAGACACTGAAGCTTTCTTT

d_gene: TRBD1
abundance: few
len: 15
v_gene: TRBV7-8
j_gene: TRBJ2-4
CDR3aa: CASSLRGRRQTIQYF
CDR3nt: TGTGCCAGCAGCTTAAGGGGGCGCCGACAAACGATTCAGTACTTC

d_gene: TRBD2
abundance: once
len: 14
v_gene: TRBV28
j_gene: TRBJ2-1
CDR3aa: CASSFFSASGEQFF
CDR3nt: TGTGCCAGCAGTTTTTTCTCAGCTAGCGGCGAGCAGTTCTTC

d_gene: -
abundance: few
len: 14
v_gene: TRBV2
j_gene: TRBJ1-1
CDR3aa: CASSEWHLNTEAFF
CDR3nt: TGTGCCAGCAGTGAGTGGCACTTGAACACTGAAGCTTTCTTT

d_gene: TRBD1
abundance: many
len: 14
v_gene: TRBV20-1
j_gene: TRBJ2-3
CDR3aa: CSVQDRGHGDTQYF
CDR3nt: TGCAGTGTTCAAGACAGGGGGCATGGAGATACGCAGTATTTT

d_gene: TRBD2
abundance: -
len: 16
v_gene: TRBV5-1
j_gene: TRBJ2-1
CDR3aa: CASSLGGLARGNEQFF
CDR3nt: TGCGCCAGCAGCTTGGGAGGACTAGCTAGAGGGAATGAGCAGTTCTTC

d_gene: TRBD1
abundance: many
len: 17
v_gene: TRBV7-8
j_gene: TRBJ2-7
CDR3aa: CASSVRPGQRRPYEQYF
CDR3nt: TGTGCCAGCAGCGTACGTCCGGGACAGCGGCGCCCCTACGAGCAGTACTTC

d_gene: TRBD1
abundance: many
len: 14
v_gene: TRBV10-3
j_gene: TRBJ2-1
CDR3aa: CATQGDRGYNEQFF
CDR3nt: TGTGCCACCCAAGGGGACAGGGGCTACAATGAGCAGTTCTTC

d_gene: -
abundance: -
len: 13
v_gene: TRBV19
j_gene: TRBJ2-5
CDR3aa: CASSIRFLGTQYF
CDR3nt: TGTGCCAGTAGTATCCGGTTCTTGGGGACCCAGTACTTC

d_gene: -
abundance: few
len: 14
v_gene: TRBV7-9
j_gene: TRBJ2-1
CDR3aa: CAGTLGLGAMEQFF
CDR3nt: TGTGCCGGCACCTTGGGGCTAGGAGCCATGGAGCAGTTCTTC

d_gene: -
abundance: few
len: 12
v_gene: TRBV20-1
j_gene: TRBJ2-3
CDR3aa: CSANVQGDTQYF
CDR3nt: TGCAGCGCTAATGTGCAGGGGGATACGCAGTATTTT

d_gene: -
abundance: -
len: 15
v_gene: TRBV6-5
j_gene: TRBJ1-1
CDR3aa: CASSHPMDMNTEAFF
CDR3nt: TGTGCCAGCAGTCATCCCATGGATATGAACACTGAAGCTTTCTTT

d_gene: -
abundance: many
len: 15
v_gene: TRBV27
j_gene: TRBJ2-4
CDR3aa: CASSLYGGGGDIQYF
CDR3nt: TGTGCCAGCAGTTTATACGGGGGAGGGGGGGACATTCAGTACTTC

d_gene: TRBD2
abundance: -
len: 14
v_gene: TRBV5-1
j_gene: TRBJ2-5
CDR3aa: CASTPGGTQETPYF
CDR3nt: TGCGCCAGCACCCCCGGGGGGACTCAAGAGACCCCGTACTTC

d_gene: TRBD1
abundance: -
len: 13
v_gene: TRBV12-3/TRBV12-4
j_gene: TRBJ2-1
CDR3aa: CASSIGQGNTKFF
CDR3nt: TGTGCCAGCAGTATTGGACAGGGGAATACGAAGTTCTTC

d_gene: -
abundance: many
len: 13
v_gene: TRBV15
j_gene: TRBJ1-4
CDR3aa: CATSRDLNEKLFF
CDR3nt: TGTGCCACCAGCAGAGACCTTAATGAAAAACTGTTTTTT

d_gene: -
abundance: once
len: 13
v_gene: TRBV20-1
j_gene: TRBJ2-1
CDR3aa: CSARWRDYNEQFF
CDR3nt: TGCAGTGCTAGATGGCGGGACTACAATGAGCAGTTCTTC

d_gene: -
abundance: -
len: 14
v_gene: TRBV19
j_gene: TRBJ1-2
CDR3aa: CASSSRGPDYGYTF
CDR3nt: TGTGCCAGTAGTTCCAGGGGCCCTGACTATGGCTACACCTTC

d_gene: -
abundance: few
len: 16
v_gene: TRBV7-3
j_gene: TRBJ2-2
CDR3aa: CASSPQPAANTGELFF
CDR3nt: TGTGCCAGCAGCCCTCAGCCCGCAGCGAACACCGGGGAGCTGTTTTTT

d_gene: -
abundance: few
len: 13
v_gene: TRBV27
j_gene: TRBJ2-2
CDR3aa: CASSVTRPGELFF
CDR3nt: TGTGCCAGCAGTGTCACTAGGCCCGGGGAGCTGTTTTTT

d_gene: TRBD1
abundance: -
len: 15
v_gene: TRBV6-6
j_gene: TRBJ2-2
CDR3aa: CASRTSDRAYRELFF
CDR3nt: TGTGCCAGCAGGACTTCCGACAGGGCGTACCGGGAGCTGTTTTTT

d_gene: TRBD2
abundance: many
len: 15
v_gene: TRBV5-5
j_gene: TRBJ2-5
CDR3aa: CASSRTSGYQETQYF
CDR3nt: TGTGCCAGCAGCCGGACTAGCGGGTACCAAGAGACCCAGTACTTC

d_gene: TRBD1
abundance: -
len: 13
v_gene: TRBV5-6
j_gene: TRBJ2-7
CDR3aa: CASRGTASYEQYF
CDR3nt: TGTGCCAGCAGAGGGACAGCTTCCTACGAGCAGTACTTC

d_gene: TRBD2
abundance: many
len: 14
v_gene: TRBV27
j_gene: TRBJ2-7
CDR3aa: CASSLSERGHEQYF
CDR3nt: TGTGCCAGCAGTTTATCGGAGCGGGGGCACGAGCAGTACTTC

d_gene: -
abundance: many
len: 12
v_gene: TRBV28
j_gene: TRBJ1-5
CDR3aa: CASATANQPQHF
CDR3nt: TGTGCCAGCGCGACAGCCAATCAGCCCCAGCATTTT

d_gene: -
abundance: -
len: 14
v_gene: TRBV6-5
j_gene: TRBJ2-7
CDR3aa: CASSSLGSRHEQYF
CDR3nt: TGTGCCAGCAGTTCACTAGGCAGTCGCCACGAGCAGTACTTC

d_gene: TRBD2
abundance: -
len: 16
v_gene: TRBV3-1
j_gene: TRBJ2-5
CDR3aa: CASRLRQAGGRETQYF
CDR3nt: TGTGCCAGCAGACTACGACAAGCCGGGGGGAGGGAGACCCAGTACTTC

d_gene: -
abundance: -
len: 12
v_gene: TRBV5-1
j_gene: TRBJ2-5
CDR3aa: CASSGQLKTQYF
CDR3nt: TGCGCCAGCAGTGGACAGTTAAAGACCCAGTACTTC

d_gene: -
abundance: many
len: 11
v_gene: TRBV9
j_gene: TRBJ2-1
CDR3aa: CASSVRGEQFF
CDR3nt: TGTGCCAGCAGCGTTCGAGGTGAGCAGTTCTTC

d_gene: TRBD2
abundance: -
len: 18
v_gene: TRBV14
j_gene: TRBJ2-7
CDR3aa: CASSPKNYTSGSSYEQYF
CDR3nt: TGTGCCAGCAGCCCCAAGAACTATACTAGCGGGTCTTCCTACGAGCAGTACTTC

d_gene: -
abundance: many
len: 13
v_gene: TRBV5-1
j_gene: TRBJ1-6
CDR3aa: CASSPRPDSPLHF
CDR3nt: TGCGCCAGCAGCCCCAGGCCCGATTCACCCCTCCACTTT

d_gene: -
abundance: many
len: 14
v_gene: TRBV25-1
j_gene: TRBJ1-1
CDR3aa: CASSIGTVNTEAFF
CDR3nt: TGTGCCAGCAGTATCGGGACGGTGAACACTGAAGCTTTCTTT

d_gene: -
abundance: few
len: 14
v_gene: TRBV29-1
j_gene: TRBJ2-3
CDR3aa: CSAPVGGRADTQYF
CDR3nt: TGCAGCGCCCCCGTCGGGGGTCGGGCAGATACGCAGTATTTT

d_gene: -
abundance: -
len: 15
v_gene: TRBV2
j_gene: TRBJ1-5
CDR3aa: CASSGWGNSNQPQHF
CDR3nt: TGTGCCAGCAGTGGCTGGGGGAATAGCAATCAGCCCCAGCATTTT

d_gene: -
abundance: many
len: 12
v_gene: TRBV2
j_gene: TRBJ2-7
CDR3aa: CASRGWGHEQYF
CDR3nt: TGTGCCAGCAGGGGATGGGGACACGAGCAGTACTTC

d_gene: -
abundance: -
len: 15
v_gene: TRBV4-1
j_gene: TRBJ2-1
CDR3aa: CASSQGLRRWNEQFF
CDR3nt: TGCGCCAGCAGCCAGGGGTTAAGAAGGTGGAATGAGCAGTTCTTC

d_gene: -
abundance: -
len: 17
v_gene: TRBV29-1
j_gene: TRBJ2-1
CDR3aa: CSVDARTAVADYNEQFF
CDR3nt: TGCAGCGTTGATGCCAGGACCGCAGTTGCGGATTACAATGAGCAGTTCTTC

d_gene: TRBD1
abundance: few
len: 16
v_gene: TRBV2
j_gene: TRBJ2-7
CDR3aa: CASRPPGSTGKYEQYF
CDR3nt: TGTGCCAGCAGGCCACCAGGATCGACAGGGAAGTACGAGCAGTACTTC

d_gene: -
abundance: -
len: 12
v_gene: TRBV2
j_gene: TRBJ2-3
CDR3aa: CASSDDRTTQYF
CDR3nt: TGTGCCAGCAGTGACGATAGGACAACGCAGTATTTT

d_gene: TRBD2
abundance: -
len: 16
v_gene: TRBV29-1
j_gene: TRBJ2-1
CDR3aa: CSVEDRGYARESEQFF
CDR3nt: TGCAGCGTTGAAGATAGAGGGTATGCGCGGGAGAGTGAGCAGTTCTTC

d_gene: -
abundance: -
len: 13
v_gene: TRBV14
j_gene: TRBJ1-2
CDR3aa: CASSQDLGMGYTF
CDR3nt: TGTGCCAGCAGCCAGGATTTAGGGATGGGCTACACCTTC

d_gene: TRBD1
abundance: many
len: 17
v_gene: TRBV25-1
j_gene: TRBJ1-1
CDR3aa: CASSEKIPGQGGDEAFF
CDR3nt: TGTGCCAGCAGTGAAAAAATCCCCGGACAGGGCGGAGATGAAGCTTTCTTT

d_gene: -
abundance: -
len: 15
v_gene: TRBV27
j_gene: TRBJ1-1
CDR3aa: CASSSHGGLGTEAFF
CDR3nt: TGTGCCAGCAGCTCGCACGGGGGGCTGGGCACTGAAGCTTTCTTT

d_gene: -
abundance: many
len: 13
v_gene: TRBV6-1
j_gene: TRBJ1-1
CDR3aa: CASSRGRNTEAFF
CDR3nt: TGTGCCAGCAGTCGAGGGCGCAACACTGAAGCTTTCTTT

d_gene: -
abundance: few
len: 15
v_gene: TRBV10-3
j_gene: TRBJ1-1
CDR3aa: CAISESHHSGTEAFF
CDR3nt: TGTGCCATCAGTGAGTCCCACCACAGTGGGACTGAAGCTTTCTTT

d_gene: -
abundance: many
len: 15
v_gene: TRBV4-1
j_gene: TRBJ2-3
CDR3aa: CASSQRAGVTDTQYF
CDR3nt: TGCGCCAGCAGCCAACGGGCAGGTGTCACAGATACGCAGTATTTT

d_gene: TRBD2
abundance: many
len: 20
v_gene: TRBV7-8
j_gene: TRBJ2-3
CDR3aa: CASSSGSTGLAGGLSDTQYF
CDR3nt: TGTGCCAGCAGCTCAGGATCTACGGGACTAGCGGGGGGGCTCTCAGATACGCAGTATTTT

d_gene: -
abundance: many
len: 12
v_gene: TRBV12-3/TRBV12-4
j_gene: TRBJ2-1
CDR3aa: CASSSSVYEQFF
CDR3nt: TGTGCCAGCAGTTCTAGCGTCTATGAGCAGTTCTTC

d_gene: -
abundance: many
len: 16
v_gene: TRBV5-1
j_gene: TRBJ2-5
CDR3aa: CASSSGSLTSQETQYF
CDR3nt: TGCGCCAGCAGCTCCGGGTCCCTTACGAGCCAAGAGACCCAGTACTTC

d_gene: -
abundance: many
len: 14
v_gene: TRBV6-5
j_gene: TRBJ1-4
CDR3aa: CASRTGEQIEKLFF
CDR3nt: TGTGCCAGCAGAACGGGGGAGCAGATCGAAAAACTGTTTTTT